Below are 26 T cell receptor beta chains sequenced from a single sample in a study of metastatic and nonmetastatic thyroid tumors. TCRdb re-analyzed the PCR reads using MiXCR. This sample has under 75,000 clones, with roughly 18% found just once. Thyroid surgery took place with no prior treatment in any patient. Sample: blood. These receptors were obtained from a female donor with papillary thyroid cancer or a benign thyroid nodule (not recorded which). Some clones in this sample may be carry-over from other donors' samples.

This chain joins TRBV6-2 or TRBV6-3 and TRBJ2-3; 9 positions match TRBD1. Germline V gene sequence: CDR1 MNHEY, CDR2 SVGEGT. Trimming cost V 4 bases and J 5 bases; bases outside gene matches: 4. CDR3 length: 14 amino acids. The CDR3 DNA follows: TGTGCCAGCAGTTTACAGGGGGCGGTAGATACGCAGTATTTT. Translated, it gives CASSLQGAVDTQYF.

This clone appeared many times. V is TRBV15 and J is TRBJ2-2; D unresolved. V dropped 4 bases and J dropped 5 bases, with 11 bases sitting between them. Germline V lookup: CDR1 LNHNV, CDR2 YYDKDF (reference sequence). The CDR3 covers 14 residues. DNA of the CDR3: TGTGCCACCAGCACCCATACATGGACCGGGGAGCTGTTTTTT. It specifies CATSTHTWTGELFF.

This clone was counted many times. At the DNA level, this CDR3 is encoded by other sequences in the same sample as well. This chain joins TRBV12-3 or TRBV12-4 and TRBJ1-2; TRBD1 matches at 9 bases. J gave up 6 bases and V 6 bases, and 5 bases lay outside the gene matches. This CDR3 has 13 amino acids. The DNA for the CDR3 is TGTGCCAGCAGCACACAGGGGGCGCATGGCTACACCTTC. Encoded protein: CASSTQGAHGYTF.

This clone has ten or more counts. A read error may be the cause here, since a much bigger clone is one base away. The chain uses TRBV3-1 and TRBJ2-7; TRBD2 might be the D (6 bases). The CDR3 spans 13 residues. Germline V gene data show CDR1 as LGHDT and CDR2 as YNNKEL (reference sequence). The ends were cut back, 4 bases at V and 3 bases at J, with 10 bases in the middle. The CDR3 DNA is TGTGCCAGCAGCCCCGGGAGAATCTACGAGCAGTACTTC. It specifies CASSPGRIYEQYF.

This chain joins TRBV28 and TRBJ1-1; TRBD1 matches 8 bases. CDR1 MDHEN and CDR2 SYDVKM come from the germline V gene. This CDR3 contains 13 residues. V dropped 1 base and J dropped 7; count of bases not matched to a gene: 2. CDR3 loop: CASSLSGGSEAFF. CDR3 nucleotides: TGTGCCAGCAGTTTATCAGGGGGCAGTGAAGCTTTCTTT.

This clone was seen more than once but under ten times. The chain is built from TRBV19 and TRBJ1-2; D is unclear. The CDR3 loop spans 12 amino acids. Trimming pared 3 bases from V and 5 bases from J, leaving 7 bases between. CDR1 is LNHDA, CDR2 SQIVND, per germline (reference sequence). This CDR3 is CASSIPSYGYTF. The CDR3 coding sequence is TGTGCCAGTAGTATCCCTTCTTATGGCTACACCTTC.

This clone was counted at least ten times. The chain employs TRBV30 and TRBJ1-6; D is uncertain. This CDR3 is 11 amino acids long. V lost 3 bases, J lost 7 bases, and 4 bases lay in between. Germline lookup yields CDR1 GTSNPN and CDR2 SVGIG (reference sequence). For the CDR3, the DNA is TGTGCCTGGAGCGGGAATTCACCCCTCCACTTT. Its translation: CAWSGNSPLHF.

This clone was counted at least ten times. This sequence joins TRBV5-1 and TRBJ2-2, with 11 bases that match TRBD2. The CDR3 has 18 residues. Germline-derived CDR1 and CDR2 are SGHRS and YFSETQ. V gave up 4 bases and J gave up 2 bases; unmatched junction bases: 10. CDR3 residues: CASSTGGLAVFNTGELFF. DNA for the CDR3: TGCGCCAGCAGCACGGGGGGACTAGCGGTTTTCAACACCGGGGAGCTGTTTTTT.

In this sample, this clone turned up many times. This rearrangement joins TRBV14 to TRBJ2-1, with a tentative D call TRBD1 (7 bases). The CDR3 loop spans 15 amino acids. The V end was cut by 4 bases, the J end by 7 bases, with 17 bases between. Germline assignment: CDR1 SGHDN and CDR2 FVKESK. The CDR3 nucleotides are TGTGCCAGCAGCCCCCGGGGGCAGGGGGTGAATGAGCAGTTCTTC. Amino acids: CASSPRGQGVNEQFF.

The CDR3 is CATSGTGRWTEAFF. The CDR3 nucleotides read TGTGCCACCAGCGGGACAGGGAGGTGGACTGAAGCTTTCTTT. J is TRBJ1-1 and V is TRBV15; 9 nucleotides agree with TRBD1. This CDR3 comprises 14 residues. V was pared by 5 bases and J by 5 bases, with 6 bases of the junction left unmatched. Germline lookup yields CDR1 LNHNV and CDR2 YYDKDF (reference sequence).

To note about this clone: A much larger clone is a single base away; this may be a read error. The chain has TRBV6-4 and TRBJ2-1, with a tentative D call TRBD2 (6 bases). Per germline, CDR1 MRHNA and CDR2 SNTAGT. The CDR3 contains 23 residues. V gave up 0 bases and J gave up 0 bases, with 30 bases separating them. The CDR3: CASSDSIRQQGLVWLSSYNEQFF. CDR3 coding DNA: TGTGCCAGCAGTGACTCAATTAGACAGCAGGGACTTGTTTGGCTCAGCTCCTACAATGAGCAGTTCTTC.

This clone rates as medium-sized. In nucleotides, the CDR3 is TGTGCCGGGGGAGCGGGCTACGAGCAGTACTTC. Its translation: CAGGAGYEQYF. J is TRBJ2-7 and V is TRBV30, with D possibly being TRBD2 (6 bases). CDR1 GTSNPN and CDR2 SVGIG come from the germline V gene (reference sequence). Trimming stripped 8 bases from V and 3 bases from J, with 11 bases between. The CDR3 extends over 11 amino acids.

This clone was picked up many times. The V gene is TRBV10-1, the J gene TRBJ2-3; tentative D call: TRBD2 (7 bases). V lost 4 bases to trimming and J lost 6 bases, with 17 bases between them. The CDR3 totals 15 residues. Germline CDR1 and CDR2: WNHNN and SYGVQD (reference sequence). CDR3 DNA sequence: TGCGCCAGCAGTGGGAATTTGAGGGGGGGCGATACGCAGTATTTT. Translating gives CASSGNLRGGDTQYF.

The chain links TRBV12-3 or TRBV12-4 to TRBJ2-7; D is unresolved. Trimming shortened V by 5 bases and J by 5 bases, and 10 bases separated the two germline ends. CDR3 length equals 12 residues. The DNA for the CDR3 is TGTGCCAGCAGTCCATATAGGGACGAGCAGTACTTC. Residues: CASSPYRDEQYF.

This clone has a count of ten or more. V is TRBV9 and J is TRBJ2-2, with TRBD2 matching over 8 bases. Germline V lookup: CDR1 SGDLS, CDR2 YYNGEE. The CDR3 contains 15 residues. V dropped 3 bases and J dropped 4; count of bases not matched to a gene: 5. The CDR3 reads CASSDTSGSTGELFF. The CDR3 nucleotides read TGTGCCAGCAGCGACACTAGCGGAAGCACCGGGGAGCTGTTTTTT.

CDR3 nucleotide sequence: TGCAGTGCTAGAGATAACCTTAGCGGGAGGCTCAATGAGCAGTTCTTC. Its translation: CSARDNLSGRLNEQFF. The chain joins TRBV20-1 to TRBJ2-1; 10 bases are a match to TRBD2. V gave up 0 bases and J gave up 6 bases; unmatched junction bases: 8. The CDR3 contains 16 residues. CDR1 is DFQATT and CDR2 is SNEGSKA in the germline V gene (reference sequence).

The V gene is TRBV11-3, the J gene TRBJ1-2; D is perhaps TRBD1 (5 bases). CDR3 length equals 15 residues. Germline V gene lookup returns CDR1 SGHNT and CDR2 YENEEA. The V gene lost 4 bases and the J gene lost 4 bases, with 16 bases spanning the gap. In nucleotides, the CDR3 is TGTGCCAGCAGCTCCACCGGGGGGAGCCTCTATGGCTACACCTTC. This codes for CASSSTGGSLYGYTF.

The chain links TRBV14 to TRBJ2-2; the match to TRBD2 covers 14 bases. This CDR3 spans 17 amino acids. Germline CDR1 and CDR2: SGHDN and FVKESK. With V trimmed by 4 bases and J by 5 bases, 6 bases remained unmatched. The CDR3 region has the DNA TGTGCCAGCAGCCTGGGACTAGCGGGAGTGGCAACCGGGGAGCTGTTTTTT. This sequence encodes CASSLGLAGVATGELFF.

The V and J genes are TRBV9 and TRBJ2-2; a possible D gene is TRBD1 (6 bases). CDR3 length equals 15 residues. In germline, CDR1 is SGDLS, CDR2 YYNGEE. V lost 3 bases and J lost 5, with 14 bases in between. The CDR3 DNA reads TGTGCCAGCAGCGGTGGACAGCCCTTAACCGGGGAGCTGTTTTTT. This encodes CASSGGQPLTGELFF.

This clone was seen many times. The gene calls are TRBV14 and TRBJ2-5; D is unclear. From germline, CDR1 is SGHDN and CDR2 FVKESK. The CDR3 sequence is 18 residues long. With 4 bases removed from V and 5 bases from J, the gap between germline ends came to 26 bases. Written as DNA, the CDR3 is TGTGCCAGCAGCCGCCTCCCCCACGGTACCCCAGAAGGGGAGACCCAGTACTTC. Its protein product is CASSRLPHGTPEGETQYF.

J is TRBJ1-1 and V is TRBV19; unclear D gene. CDR1 is LNHDA and CDR2 is SQIVND in the germline V gene (reference sequence). V shed 3 bases and J shed 5 bases, with 10 bases lying between them. The CDR3 consists of 13 residues. The CDR3 reads CASSIGVETEAFF. CDR3 coding DNA: TGTGCCAGTAGTATTGGGGTCGAAACTGAAGCTTTCTTT. Complete variable domain (other parts from reference TRBV19 and TRBJ1-1): DGGITQSPKYLFRKEGQNVTLSCEQNLNHDAMYWYRQDPGQGLRLIYYSQIVNDFQKGDIAEGYSVSREKKESFPLTVTSAQKNPTAFYLCASSIGVETEAFFGQGTRLTVV.

There are many counts of this clone. Because it lacks the conserved phenylalanine or tryptophan at the end, this CDR3 is likely a read error. No DNA is shown, since the ends of the CDR3 on it are uncertain; the CDR3 is the one TCRdb lists. The rearrangement links TRBV5-5 to TRBJ2-7; the D call TRBD2 from the table was never checked on the DNA. CDR1 is SGHKS, CDR2 YYEKEE, per germline (reference sequence). The CDR3 spans 13 amino acids, including both terminal residues. The CDR3 sequence: CASSLASGASGRL.

This clone was seen repeatedly, ten times or more. The chain is built from TRBV5-1 and TRBJ2-1; 11 bases line up with TRBD2. Trimming removed 4 bases from V and 2 bases from J; junction bases left unmatched: 2. This CDR3 region has 15 residues. Germline V gene lookup returns CDR1 SGHRS and CDR2 YFSETQ. The CDR3 DNA sequence: TGCGCCAGCAGCGTAGCGGGAGGGCCCTACAATGAGCAGTTCTTC. Translated: CASSVAGGPYNEQFF.

This chain connects TRBV27 to TRBJ2-5, with D unresolved. CDR1 is MNHEY and CDR2 is SMNVEV in the germline V gene (reference sequence). The V gene lost 3 bases and the J gene lost 5 bases, with 13 bases spanning the gap. This CDR3 region has 14 residues. The CDR3 DNA reads as TGTGCCAGCAGTTTTCGCAGTGGCAGGGAGACCCAGTACTTC. Translated, it gives CASSFRSGRETQYF.

As regards this clone: Additional DNA sequences in this sample encode the identical CDR3. The rearrangement uses TRBV18 and TRBJ2-3, with D possibly called TRBD1 or TRBD2 (5 bases each). Germline V gives CDR1 KGHSH, CDR2 LQKENI. Trimming removed 2 bases from V and 6 bases from J, with 9 bases in between. This CDR3 comprises 13 residues. CDR3 region: CASSPNGADTQYF. CDR3 nucleotides: TGTGCCAGCTCACCAAACGGGGCCGATACGCAGTATTTT.

The rearrangement uses TRBV5-6 and TRBJ1-4; D gene unclear. The CDR3 is 17 amino acids. Trimming shortened V by 0 bases and J by 2 bases, and 14 bases separated the two germline ends. From germline, CDR1 is SGHDT and CDR2 YYEEEE. DNA of the CDR3: TGTGCCAGCAGCTTGGTGCCTCTCCTGGGGACTAATGAAAAACTGTTTTTT. Translation gives CASSLVPLLGTNEKLFF.